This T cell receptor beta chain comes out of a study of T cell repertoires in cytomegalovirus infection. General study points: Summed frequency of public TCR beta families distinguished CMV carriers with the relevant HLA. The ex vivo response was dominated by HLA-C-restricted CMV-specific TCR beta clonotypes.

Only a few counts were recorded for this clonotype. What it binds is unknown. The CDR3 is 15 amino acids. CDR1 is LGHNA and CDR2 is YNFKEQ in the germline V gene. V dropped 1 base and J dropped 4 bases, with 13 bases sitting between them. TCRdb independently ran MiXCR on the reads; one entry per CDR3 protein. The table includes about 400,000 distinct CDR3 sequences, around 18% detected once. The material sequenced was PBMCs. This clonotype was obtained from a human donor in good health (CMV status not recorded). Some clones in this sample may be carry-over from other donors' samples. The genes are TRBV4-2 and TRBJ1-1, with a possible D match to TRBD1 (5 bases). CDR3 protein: CASSQVPGAPTEAFF. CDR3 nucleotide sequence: TGTGCCAGCAGCCAAGTACCCGGGGCTCCCACTGAAGCTTTCTTT.